A single sample is the source of the 14 T cell receptor beta chains below, sequenced in a study of OX40 agonist ivuxolimab in advanced cancers. Repertoires were generated with immunoSEQ multiplex PCR, while TCRdb's copy carries only in-frame clones and drops some. The sample includes about 100,000 clones, less than 95% of them seen just once. Sequencing used CD4+ or CD8+ T cells sorted from blood, obtained in a trial of the OX40 agonist ivuxolimab. The receptor set was obtained from an adult with an advanced solid tumor such as melanoma, head and neck, liver or kidney cancer.

The rearrangement links TRBV6-5 to TRBJ1-2; no clear D gene. V was clipped by 0 bases and J by 8 bases, with 10 bases between them. Germline loops: CDR1 MNHEY, CDR2 SVGAGI. The CDR3 has 13 amino acids. The CDR3 region has the DNA TGTGCCAGCAGTTACTCCGCGTGGAGCGGCTACACCTTC. This translates into CASSYSAWSGYTF.

The chain employs TRBV13 and TRBJ2-5, with D tentatively TRBD2 (5 bases). The germline CDR1 and CDR2 sequences are PRHDT and FYEKMQ (reference sequence). V was cut by 4 bases and J by 5 bases, with 11 bases left in between. The CDR3 totals 13 residues. The CDR3 nucleotides read TGTGCCAGCAGCTCGGGATCGTCGGAGACCCAGTACTTC. Protein product: CASSSGSSETQYF.

The V call is TRBV7-9, the J call TRBJ1-1; D unresolved. Germline V gene sequence: CDR1 SEHNR, CDR2 FQNEAQ (reference sequence). Deletions cut 1 base from V and 2 bases from J, with 11 bases between. The CDR3 is 15 residues long. The CDR3 protein is CASSLVVRHNTEAFF. CDR3 nucleotides: TGTGCCAGCAGCTTAGTCGTCAGGCACAACACTGAAGCTTTCTTT.

The chain joins TRBV6-1 to TRBJ2-7; the D is unclear. V shed 0 bases and J shed 2 bases, with 11 bases lying between them. CDR1 is MNHNS, CDR2 SASEGT, per germline. This CDR3 has 15 residues. The CDR3 reads CASSEAFVQTYEQYF. DNA of the CDR3: TGTGCCAGCAGTGAAGCTTTTGTCCAAACCTACGAGCAGTACTTC.

This clone was observed a single time. The chain employs TRBV9 and TRBJ2-2; TRBD2 might be the D (5 bases). The V gene lost 4 bases and the J gene lost 1 base, with 8 bases spanning the gap. The germline CDR1 and CDR2 sequences are SGDLS and YYNGEE. The CDR3 contains 14 residues. CDR3 nucleotides: TGTGCCAGCAGCTTCCGGGAGAACACCGGGGAGCTGTTTTTT. It is translated as CASSFRENTGELFF.

V gene TRBV5-4 combines with J gene TRBJ2-5, with D perhaps matching TRBD2 (7 bases). V lost 4 bases to trimming and J lost 7 bases, with 14 bases between them. The CDR3 extends over 13 amino acids. CDR1 SGHNT and CDR2 YYREEE come from the germline V gene (reference sequence). CDR3: CASSPGGHGTQYF. The CDR3 coding sequence is TGTGCCAGCAGCCCCGGGGGGCACGGGACCCAGTACTTC.

This clone was counted a single time. The V and J genes are TRBV19 and TRBJ1-5; the match to TRBD1 covers 9 bases. The ends lost 6 bases at V and 6 bases at J; junction bases unmatched: 6. Germline V gene sequence: CDR1 LNHDA, CDR2 SQIVND (reference sequence). The CDR3 has 14 amino acids. The CDR3 region has the DNA TGTGCCAGTAGGTTTGACAGGGGGAGTCAGCCCCAGCATTTT. It yields the protein CASRFDRGSQPQHF.

This clone has just a few counts. The chain has TRBV6-5 and TRBJ2-1; unclear D gene. Trimming took off 6 bases at V and 2 bases at J, with 14 bases between the two ends. Germline V CDR1 and CDR2: MNHEY, SVGAGI. CDR3 length: 15 amino acids. DNA of the CDR3: TGTGCCAGCAGAGGTGGCCAGCGCACCTACAATGAGCAGTTCTTC. Residues: CASRGGQRTYNEQFF.

This chain links TRBV6-1 with TRBJ2-7; 9 bases align to TRBD1. Germline V CDR1 and CDR2: MNHNS, SASEGT. V trimming: 5 bases; J trimming: 6 bases; junction bases outside the gene matches: 5. This CDR3 is 13 amino acids long. DNA of the CDR3: TGTGCCAGCAGTAAGGACAGGGGTCCCGAGCAGTACTTC. Protein sequence: CASSKDRGPEQYF.

This chain connects TRBV6-5 to TRBJ2-1; 9 bases match TRBD2. This CDR3 is built from 15 residues. Per the germline V gene, CDR1 is MNHEY and CDR2 is SVGAGI. Germline trimming cut 2 bases from V and 3 bases from J; bases unmatched to any gene: 2. CDR3 DNA: TGTGCCAGCAGTTACCGGACTAGCGACTACAATGAGCAGTTCTTC. Its translation: CASSYRTSDYNEQFF.

This chain links TRBV19 with TRBJ2-1, with TRBD2 matching over 7 bases. The CDR3 contains 12 residues. V lost 5 bases, J lost 9 bases, and 4 bases stayed unmatched. From germline, CDR1 is LNHDA and CDR2 SQIVND (reference sequence). This CDR3 is CASSETSFEQFF. DNA for the CDR3: TGTGCCAGTAGTGAGACTAGCTTTGAGCAGTTCTTC.

Worth noting for this clone: The same CDR3 can be traced to other DNA sequences in this sample. This rearrangement joins TRBV5-1 to TRBJ2-5, with D unclear. The length of the CDR3 is 13 residues. Germline V gene sequence: CDR1 SGHRS, CDR2 YFSETQ. Deletions cut 0 bases from V and 5 bases from J, with 8 bases between. CDR3: CASSLGAGETQYF. DNA for the CDR3: TGCGCCAGCAGCTTGGGTGCCGGGGAGACCCAGTACTTC.

Here the CDR3 DNA reads TGCGCCAGCAGCCCCACCTCCCCTAGGAACACTGAAGCTTTCTTT. Its protein is CASSPTSPRNTEAFF. J is TRBJ1-1 and V is TRBV5-1, with D unclear. Trimming pared 4 bases from V and 1 base from J, leaving 14 bases between. The CDR3 contains 15 residues. Per germline, CDR1 SGHRS and CDR2 YFSETQ. Looking up the rest from reference TRBV5-1 and TRBJ1-1 gives the full variable domain: KAGVTQTPRYLIKTRGQQVTLSCSPISGHRSVSWYQQTPGQGLQFLFEYFSETQRNKGNFPGRFSGRQFSNSRSEMNVSTLELGDSALYLCASSPTSPRNTEAFFGQGTRLTVV.

The chain combines TRBV7-9 with TRBJ2-3; TRBD2 aligns across 12 bases. This CDR3 contains 19 residues. CDR1 is SEHNR, CDR2 FQNEAQ, per germline (reference sequence). The trim removed 5 bases at V and 5 bases at J, leaving 17 bases unmatched. This CDR3 reads CASSVGTSGRGGYGDTQYF. DNA for the CDR3: TGTGCCAGCAGCGTCGGGACTAGCGGGCGAGGGGGGTATGGAGATACGCAGTATTTT.